These 24 T cell receptor beta chains came from one sample sequenced in a study of shared clonotypes between healthy human individuals. Cells designated naive CD8 were CD45RO-negative and were positively selected for CCR7, with terminally differentiated effector memory CD45RA+ cells excluded. Libraries were prepared by immunoSEQ multiplex PCR; TCRdb keeps only in-frame clonotypes and omits some of them. The sample holds approximately 650,000 clones, around 95% seen once. Input material: naive CD8+ T cells sorted from blood. These receptors all stem from a woman in her twenties or thirties in good health.

This chain links TRBV28 with TRBJ2-7; D may match TRBD1 or TRBD2 (5 bases each). The CDR3 spans 12 residues. Germline CDR1 and CDR2: MDHEN and SYDVKM. V was cut by 6 bases and J by 4 bases, with 10 bases left in between. CDR3 protein: CASSTGTYEQYF. DNA for the CDR3: TGTGCCAGCAGCACCGGGACGTACGAGCAGTACTTC.

J is TRBJ1-2 and V is TRBV5-4, with 9 positions matching TRBD1. This CDR3 spans 17 amino acids. The germline V gene has CDR1 SGHNT and CDR2 YYREEE (reference sequence). With V trimmed by 4 bases and J by 7 bases, 17 bases remained unmatched. DNA of the CDR3: TGTGCCAGCAGCCCACGGACAGGGGTCCGAAGTCAATTTGGCTACACCTTC. Residues: CASSPRTGVRSQFGYTF.

The chain joins TRBV19 to TRBJ2-2; the D gene is possibly TRBD1 (5 bases). V gave up 3 bases and J gave up 7 bases, with 9 bases separating them. The CDR3 contains 13 residues. Germline CDR1 LNHDA, CDR2 SQIVND (reference sequence). The DNA for the CDR3 is TGTGCCAGTAGTATCAAGGGGATCGGGGAGCTGTTTTTT. This gives the protein CASSIKGIGELFF.

In nucleotides, the CDR3 is TGTGCCATCGGGACTAGCGGCTCCAATGAGCAGTTCTTC. Translation gives CAIGTSGSNEQFF. The V gene is TRBV27, the J gene TRBJ2-1, with 11 bases lining up with TRBD2. V gave up 10 bases and J gave up 6 bases; unmatched junction bases: 5. CDR3 length equals 13 residues. Germline V CDR1 and CDR2: MNHEY, SMNVEV (reference sequence).

The V call is TRBV29-1, the J call TRBJ2-3; no firm D call. This CDR3 spans 13 amino acids. Trimming removed 0 bases from V and 8 bases from J, with 12 bases in between. CDR1 is SQVTM, CDR2 ANQGSEA, per germline. CDR3: CSVEDLTAGTQYF. CDR3 nucleotides: TGCAGCGTTGAAGATCTTACCGCTGGTACGCAGTATTTT.

The V gene is TRBV7-9, the J gene TRBJ2-7; D remains unclear. The CDR3 extends over 14 amino acids. Germline CDR1 reads SEHNR; CDR2 reads FQNEAQ (reference sequence). Between the trimmed V and J ends, which lost 2 bases and 2 bases, there was a span of 10 bases. The CDR3 loop is CASSLLRSPYEQYF. The CDR3 region has the DNA TGTGCCAGCAGCTTATTGAGGTCCCCCTACGAGCAGTACTTC.

V usage is TRBV4-1 and J usage is TRBJ2-7; TRBD2 matches at 10 bases. This CDR3 comprises 15 residues. Germline values: CDR1 MGHRA, CDR2 YSYEKL. J was trimmed by 2 bases and V by 4 bases; bases with no gene match: 5. CDR3 sequence: CASSLGSGRAYEQYF. The CDR3 DNA follows: TGCGCCAGCAGCCTGGGGAGCGGGAGGGCCTACGAGCAGTACTTC.

The chain links TRBV19 to TRBJ2-7, with 9 positions matching TRBD2. The trim removed 0 bases at V and 4 bases at J, leaving 4 bases unmatched. Germline V CDR1 and CDR2: LNHDA, SQIVND (reference sequence). The CDR3 is made up of 15 amino acids. The CDR3: CASSIDRLAAYEQYF. The CDR3 nucleotides are TGTGCCAGTAGTATAGACAGACTAGCGGCTTACGAGCAGTACTTC. The complete variable domain, with remaining parts taken from reference TRBV19 and TRBJ2-7, reads DGGITQSPKYLFRKEGQNVTLSCEQNLNHDAMYWYRQDPGQGLRLIYYSQIVNDFQKGDIAEGYSVSREKKESFPLTVTSAQKNPTAFYLCASSIDRLAAYEQYFGPGTRLTVT.

The rearrangement links TRBV7-8 to TRBJ2-2, with TRBD2 identical over 11 bases. CDR1 and CDR2 from the germline V gene are SGHVS and FQNEAQ. This CDR3 region has 18 residues. The V and J ends lost 1 base and 5 bases, in that order; junction bases with no gene match: 9. CDR3 amino acids: CASSLDHLAGGGTGELFF. The DNA of the CDR3 is TGTGCCAGCAGCTTAGACCACTTAGCGGGAGGGGGGACCGGGGAGCTGTTTTTT. The entire variable domain, with the rest obtained from reference TRBV7-8 and TRBJ2-2, is as follows: GAGVSQSPRYKVAKRGQDVALRCDPISGHVSLFWYQQALGQGPEFLTYFQNEAQLDKSGLPSDRFFAERPEGSVSTLKIQRTQQEDSAVYLCASSLDHLAGGGTGELFFGEGSRLTVL.

The chain uses TRBV5-3 and TRBJ1-4; D unresolved. TRBV5-3 is classed as an ORF, of uncertain function. The CDR3 covers 15 residues. Trimming pared 1 base from V and 10 bases from J, leaving 17 bases between. This CDR3 reads CARSLWFQAWGKLFF. The CDR3 DNA follows: TGTGCCAGAAGCTTGTGGTTCCAGGCCTGGGGAAAACTGTTTTTT.

This clone has only one observation. This rearrangement joins TRBV5-6 to TRBJ2-3; 11 nucleotides agree with TRBD1. CDR1 SGHDT and CDR2 YYEEEE come from the germline V gene. The CDR3 loop spans 14 amino acids. Trimming took 4 bases from V and 6 from J; bases not matched to a gene: 4. The CDR3 DNA is TGTGCCAGCAGCGGAGGACAGGGGGCCGATACGCAGTATTTT. It is translated as CASSGGQGADTQYF.

This chain uses TRBV5-1 with TRBJ2-4, with 13 nucleotides matching TRBD2. CDR1 and CDR2 (germline): SGHRS, YFSETQ. The CDR3 has 18 amino acids. The V gene end was trimmed by 3 bases and the J gene end by 1 base; junction bases not matched to a gene: 7. This CDR3 is CASSWGTSGTGAKNIQYF. The CDR3 region has the DNA TGCGCCAGCAGCTGGGGGACTAGCGGGACCGGGGCCAAAAACATTCAGTACTTC.

The rearrangement joins TRBV28 to TRBJ1-5, with 12 bases that match TRBD1. The J segment lost 7 bases and the V segment lost 6 bases, leaving 7 bases of the junction unmatched. The length of the CDR3 is 15 residues. The germline gives CDR1 MDHEN, CDR2 SYDVKM. CDR3 DNA: TGTGCCAGCAGGGCGGGACAGGGGGCTCGGCAGCCCCAGCATTTT. Translation: CASRAGQGARQPQHF.

V gene TRBV2 combines with J gene TRBJ2-3; 16 bases map to TRBD2. Germline V lookup: CDR1 SNHLY, CDR2 FYNNEI. The CDR3 runs to 17 residues. With 6 bases clipped from V and 4 bases from J, the junction kept 7 bases outside the gene matches. The CDR3 reads CASRGTSGRAYPDTQYF. The CDR3 nucleotides are TGTGCCAGCAGGGGGACTAGCGGGAGGGCCTATCCAGATACGCAGTATTTT.

The V and J genes are TRBV11-2 and TRBJ2-7; 14 bases line up with TRBD2. The CDR3 sequence is 16 residues long. Germline V gene lookup returns CDR1 SGHAT and CDR2 FQNNGV. After removal of 5 bases from V and 6 bases from J, the junction contained 9 bases not matched to a gene. CDR3 in amino acids: CASSDYSGLAGGEQYF. In DNA form, the CDR3 reads TGTGCCAGCAGCGATTATAGTGGACTAGCGGGAGGCGAGCAGTACTTC.

The chain couples TRBV15 to TRBJ1-5; D is undetermined. The V gene lost 1 base and the J gene lost 0 bases, with 10 bases spanning the gap. From germline, CDR1 is LNHNV and CDR2 YYDKDF (reference sequence). The CDR3 loop spans 16 amino acids. In DNA form, the CDR3 reads TGTGCCACCAGCAGAGGGGTCGGATATAGCAATCAGCCCCAGCATTTT. It specifies CATSRGVGYSNQPQHF.

CDR3 sequence: CASRWGAGTDTQYF. The CDR3 DNA reads TGTGCCAGCAGGTGGGGGGCTGGGACAGATACGCAGTATTTT. This chain uses TRBV27 with TRBJ2-3, with D possibly called TRBD1 or TRBD2 (6 bases each). Germline CDR1 and CDR2: MNHEY and SMNVEV (reference sequence). This CDR3 is built from 14 residues. V lost 6 bases, J lost 3 bases, and 13 bases lay in between.

The rearrangement joins TRBV6-1 to TRBJ1-2; D unclear. The CDR3 is 19 residues long. The germline V and J ends were trimmed by 0 bases and 3 bases, with 23 bases remaining between them. CDR1 and CDR2 from the germline V gene are MNHNS and SASEGT. CDR3 sequence: CASSEAATRRAAPYYGYTF. The CDR3 nucleotides read TGTGCCAGCAGTGAAGCGGCGACACGCCGCGCGGCGCCATACTATGGCTACACCTTC.

This clone appeared once. This chain links TRBV7-9 with TRBJ2-3; D is unresolved. Germline V gene sequence: CDR1 SEHNR, CDR2 FQNEAQ (reference sequence). Trimming cost V 5 bases and J 3 bases, with 6 bases left between them. CDR3 length: 12 residues. CDR3: CASSLLTDTQYF. The CDR3 nucleotides read TGTGCCAGCAGCCTCTTAACAGATACGCAGTATTTT.

The CDR3 DNA reads TGTGCCAGCAGGGACAGCTTTGGCACCCCTGGAAACACCATATATTTT. As protein: CASRDSFGTPGNTIYF. The chain recombines TRBV11-2 with TRBJ1-3, with a tentative D call TRBD1 (6 bases). The CDR3 length is 16 residues. Per the germline V gene, CDR1 is SGHAT and CDR2 is FQNNGV. The germline V and J ends were trimmed by 6 bases and 2 bases, with 17 bases remaining between them.

The rearrangement uses TRBV4-2 and TRBJ1-5, with TRBD1 matching over 7 bases. The germline V gene has CDR1 LGHNA and CDR2 YNFKEQ. Trimming at V came to 3 bases and at J to 4 bases, leaving 6 bases not matched to a gene. The CDR3 has 15 residues. This chain's CDR3 is CASSQEQGMNQPQHF. DNA of the CDR3: TGTGCCAGCAGCCAGGAACAGGGGATGAATCAGCCCCAGCATTTT.

V is TRBV5-6 and J is TRBJ2-7; possible D gene TRBD2, 6 bases. Trimming took 0 bases from V and 7 from J, leaving 14 bases between them. Germline-derived CDR1 and CDR2 are SGHDT and YYEEEE. The CDR3 totals 14 residues. The CDR3 DNA is TGTGCCAGCAGCTTGGCGCGGGGAGGCCGAGAGCAGTACTTC. Translated: CASSLARGGREQYF.

The chain is built from TRBV29-1 and TRBJ2-5; 7 nucleotides agree with TRBD1. The CDR3 length is 13 residues. The germline CDR1 and CDR2 sequences are SQVTM and ANQGSEA. The ends lost 4 bases at V and 5 bases at J; junction bases unmatched: 7. In DNA form, the CDR3 reads TGCAGCGTTGCCCCGGGACAGAGGGAGACCCAGTACTTC. Amino acids: CSVAPGQRETQYF.

CDR3 sequence reads: CASSLVRGYSGANVLTF. CDR3 coding DNA: TGTGCCAGCAGTTTGGTCAGGGGTTACTCTGGGGCCAACGTCCTGACTTTC. V and J are TRBV27 and TRBJ2-6; a weak D match, TRBD1 (6 bases). This CDR3 is built from 17 residues. Germline CDR1 and CDR2: MNHEY and SMNVEV (reference sequence). Trimming removed 3 bases at V and 0 bases at J, with 12 bases between.